Listed below are T cell receptor beta chains from one sample, sequenced in a study of blood T cell repertoires in COVID-19. Profiled with immunoSEQ multiplex PCR; TCRdb holds only in-frame clones, not every one. The repertoire has about 200,000 clones, approximately 88% of them found once; the top ten carry about 8.1%. Source material: PBMCs or T cells enriched from blood (not recorded which). The source is a woman aged 18-29 years who had recovered from COVID-19. The CDR3 runs from the conserved cysteine through the conserved F or W. Each record gives: clone size, J gene, D gene, V gene, CDR3 DNA, CDR3 protein. D genes are given only for firm matches. Clone size is not always given. Where it is, it says once, few, many or a class for expanded clones.

abundance: -
j_gene: TRBJ1-4
d_gene: -
v_gene: TRBV6-1
CDR3nt: TGTGCCAGCAGTGAGGTCCGGGACATAAAACTGTTTTTT
CDR3aa: CASSEVRDIKLFF

abundance: -
j_gene: TRBJ1-2
d_gene: TRBD1
v_gene: TRBV4-2
CDR3nt: TGTGCCAGCAGCCAAGATCTAGGACAGGCGTCCTATGGCTACACCTTC
CDR3aa: CASSQDLGQASYGYTF

abundance: once
j_gene: TRBJ2-3
d_gene: -
v_gene: TRBV5-1
CDR3nt: TGCGCCAGCAGCTTGGCACACCCTCACACAGATACGCAGTATTTT
CDR3aa: CASSLAHPHTDTQYF

abundance: -
j_gene: TRBJ2-1
d_gene: TRBD1
v_gene: TRBV7-6
CDR3nt: TGTGCCAGCAGCCGCGGACAGGGGTATTATGAGCAGTTCTTC
CDR3aa: CASSRGQGYYEQFF

abundance: -
j_gene: TRBJ2-7
d_gene: -
v_gene: TRBV28
CDR3nt: TGTGCCAGCAGTTTAACAGGGGGGGCCTACGAGCAGTACTTC
CDR3aa: CASSLTGGAYEQYF

abundance: -
j_gene: TRBJ1-5
d_gene: -
v_gene: TRBV4-1
CDR3nt: TGCGCCAGCAGCCAAAAGATAGCAGGGGATAGTAGCAATCAGCCCCAGCATTTT
CDR3aa: CASSQKIAGDSSNQPQHF

abundance: -
j_gene: TRBJ1-2
d_gene: TRBD1
v_gene: TRBV3-1/TRBV3-2
CDR3nt: TGTGCCAGCAGCTCGGGACAGGGGGTTAGCTACACCTTC
CDR3aa: CASSSGQGVSYTF

abundance: -
j_gene: TRBJ2-1
d_gene: -
v_gene: TRBV18
CDR3nt: TGTGCCAGCTCACCACATGATGGCAGGGTCTCCTACAATGAGCAGTTCTTC
CDR3aa: CASSPHDGRVSYNEQFF

abundance: -
j_gene: TRBJ1-6
d_gene: TRBD1
v_gene: TRBV6-5
CDR3nt: TGTGCCAGCCGGACAGGAGAGAATTCACCCCTCCACTTT
CDR3aa: CASRTGENSPLHF

abundance: -
j_gene: TRBJ2-5
d_gene: -
v_gene: TRBV30
CDR3nt: TGTGCCTGGAGTGTACTCGGTCGTACGCAAGAGACCCAGTACTTC
CDR3aa: CAWSVLGRTQETQYF

abundance: -
j_gene: TRBJ1-2
d_gene: -
v_gene: TRBV2
CDR3nt: TGTGCCAGCAGACCGGGAAGACTTGGTGTTGGCTACACCTTC
CDR3aa: CASRPGRLGVGYTF

abundance: -
j_gene: TRBJ2-7
d_gene: TRBD1
v_gene: TRBV27
CDR3nt: TGTGCCAGCAGTTTAACCGGGACAGCAATGCTCGGTTGGGAGCAGTACTTC
CDR3aa: CASSLTGTAMLGWEQYF

abundance: -
j_gene: TRBJ1-3
d_gene: -
v_gene: TRBV3-1/TRBV3-2
CDR3nt: TGTGCCAGCAGCCACCCTTATGGAAACACCATATATTTT
CDR3aa: CASSHPYGNTIYF

abundance: -
j_gene: TRBJ1-5
d_gene: -
v_gene: TRBV29-1
CDR3nt: TGCAGCATTAGGCGGGGGCGAATGGGAAATCAGCCCCAGCATTTT
CDR3aa: CSIRRGRMGNQPQHF

abundance: -
j_gene: TRBJ1-3
d_gene: -
v_gene: TRBV5-1
CDR3nt: TGCGCCAGCAGCCCTGGAGGTCTAGGAGGAAACACCATATATTTT
CDR3aa: CASSPGGLGGNTIYF

abundance: -
j_gene: TRBJ2-2
d_gene: TRBD2
v_gene: TRBV5-4
CDR3nt: TGTGCCAGCAGCGGACCTAGCGGGGGGGCCCCCGGGGAGCTGTTTTTT
CDR3aa: CASSGPSGGAPGELFF

abundance: -
j_gene: TRBJ1-1
d_gene: TRBD1
v_gene: TRBV5-1
CDR3nt: TGCGCCAGCAGCTTGCCGACAGGGGTTGGGACTGCTGAAGCTTTCTTT
CDR3aa: CASSLPTGVGTAEAFF

abundance: -
j_gene: TRBJ2-3
d_gene: TRBD2
v_gene: TRBV2
CDR3nt: TGTGCCAGCAGAGAGAGCGGGGGGGCTGGAGATACGCAGTATTTT
CDR3aa: CASRESGGAGDTQYF

abundance: -
j_gene: TRBJ2-7
d_gene: TRBD1
v_gene: TRBV28
CDR3nt: TGTGCCAGCCAGGGACAGTTCTCCTACGAGCAGTACTTC
CDR3aa: CASQGQFSYEQYF

abundance: -
j_gene: TRBJ2-1
d_gene: TRBD2
v_gene: TRBV4-2
CDR3nt: TGTGCCAGCAGCCAAGAAATTACGGCGGGGGGATACAATGAGCAGTTCTTC
CDR3aa: CASSQEITAGGYNEQFF

abundance: once
j_gene: TRBJ2-1
d_gene: -
v_gene: TRBV7-9
CDR3nt: TGTGCCAGCAGCTTGCTACAGGGTCTTGAGCAGTTCTTC
CDR3aa: CASSLLQGLEQFF

abundance: -
j_gene: TRBJ2-5
d_gene: -
v_gene: TRBV5-6
CDR3nt: TGTGCCAGCAGCTTGGTGGAGCGAGAGACCCAGTACTTC
CDR3aa: CASSLVERETQYF

abundance: -
j_gene: TRBJ2-1
d_gene: TRBD2
v_gene: TRBV6-5
CDR3nt: TGTGCCAGCAGCCCCGAGCGGGGGAGAAACAATGAGCAGTTCTTC
CDR3aa: CASSPERGRNNEQFF

abundance: -
j_gene: TRBJ2-1
d_gene: TRBD1
v_gene: TRBV2
CDR3nt: TGTGCCAGCAGTGAGCGAGGCGGGACAGGGGACCTCAATGAGCAGTTCTTC
CDR3aa: CASSERGGTGDLNEQFF

abundance: -
j_gene: TRBJ1-6
d_gene: -
v_gene: TRBV7-2
CDR3nt: TGTGCCAGCAGCCACCAGTCAAGGGGAAATAGGTATAATTCACCCCTCCACTTT
CDR3aa: CASSHQSRGNRYNSPLHF

abundance: -
j_gene: TRBJ2-1
d_gene: -
v_gene: TRBV19
CDR3nt: TGTGCCAGTAGTATAGATTGGACAGGGAGGGAAGAGCAGTTCTTC
CDR3aa: CASSIDWTGREEQFF

abundance: -
j_gene: TRBJ2-5
d_gene: TRBD2
v_gene: TRBV2
CDR3nt: TGTGCCAGCAGTAACGGACTAGCGGGGGGGGAACACGGAGAGACCCAGTACTTC
CDR3aa: CASSNGLAGGEHGETQYF

abundance: once
j_gene: TRBJ1-1
d_gene: -
v_gene: TRBV21-1
CDR3nt: TGTGCCAGCAGCAAGGGCATGAACACTGAAGCTTTCTTT
CDR3aa: CASSKGMNTEAFF

abundance: -
j_gene: TRBJ2-2
d_gene: TRBD1
v_gene: TRBV2
CDR3nt: TGTGCCAGCAGGGGATTACAGGGGGCGGGGAACACCGGGGAGCTGTTTTTT
CDR3aa: CASRGLQGAGNTGELFF

abundance: -
j_gene: TRBJ2-1
d_gene: -
v_gene: TRBV29-1
CDR3nt: TGCAGCGTTGTCAGGGCTGAGCAGTTCTTC
CDR3aa: CSVVRAEQFF

abundance: once
j_gene: TRBJ1-1
d_gene: -
v_gene: TRBV18
CDR3nt: TGTGCCAGCTCACCTATTAATCCGAACACTGAAGCTTTCTTT
CDR3aa: CASSPINPNTEAFF

abundance: -
j_gene: TRBJ2-3
d_gene: -
v_gene: TRBV29-1
CDR3nt: TGCAGCGTTGAAGCTGCCCCCGAGGCGGATACGCAGTATTTT
CDR3aa: CSVEAAPEADTQYF

abundance: -
j_gene: TRBJ2-5
d_gene: -
v_gene: TRBV6-5
CDR3nt: TGTGCCAGCATGGAGGGGGGGGGCCAAGAGACCCAGTACTTC
CDR3aa: CASMEGGGQETQYF

abundance: few
j_gene: TRBJ1-3
d_gene: -
v_gene: TRBV12-3/TRBV12-4
CDR3nt: TGTGCCAGCAGTTTAGTCAGGGGAAACACCATATATTTT
CDR3aa: CASSLVRGNTIYF

abundance: -
j_gene: TRBJ2-7
d_gene: TRBD1
v_gene: TRBV12-3/TRBV12-4
CDR3nt: TGTGCCAGCAGTGAACAGGGGTCCTACGAGCAGTACTTC
CDR3aa: CASSEQGSYEQYF

abundance: -
j_gene: TRBJ1-5
d_gene: -
v_gene: TRBV28
CDR3nt: TGTGCCAGCAGTTTACAGGGTTTGAGGCAGCCCCAGCATTTT
CDR3aa: CASSLQGLRQPQHF

abundance: -
j_gene: TRBJ2-7
d_gene: TRBD2
v_gene: TRBV3-1/TRBV3-2
CDR3nt: TGTGCCAGCAGCCAAGCGGGGGGGCGGGAGCAGTACTTC
CDR3aa: CASSQAGGREQYF

abundance: -
j_gene: TRBJ1-6
d_gene: -
v_gene: TRBV10-3
CDR3nt: TGTGCCATCAGTGAGGGCGGTTCACCCCTCCACTTT
CDR3aa: CAISEGGSPLHF

abundance: -
j_gene: TRBJ1-1
d_gene: -
v_gene: TRBV12-3/TRBV12-4
CDR3nt: TGTGCCAGCAGTGCAACAGGGCTCACTGAAGCTTTCTTT
CDR3aa: CASSATGLTEAFF

abundance: -
j_gene: TRBJ2-7
d_gene: TRBD1
v_gene: TRBV27
CDR3nt: TGTGCCAGCAGTGGACAGGACCTACCCTACGAGCAGTACTTC
CDR3aa: CASSGQDLPYEQYF

abundance: -
j_gene: TRBJ1-2
d_gene: -
v_gene: TRBV15
CDR3nt: TGTGCCACCAGCAGTGCCCGGGGCTATGGCTACACCTTC
CDR3aa: CATSSARGYGYTF

abundance: once
j_gene: TRBJ2-3
d_gene: -
v_gene: TRBV5-1
CDR3nt: TGCGCCAGCAGCTTTGCAGGGTCCACAGATACGCAGTATTTT
CDR3aa: CASSFAGSTDTQYF

abundance: -
j_gene: TRBJ2-4
d_gene: -
v_gene: TRBV5-5
CDR3nt: TGTGCCAGCAGCACTGAGCCGACAGGTACGGCCAAAAACATTCAGTACTTC
CDR3aa: CASSTEPTGTAKNIQYF

abundance: few
j_gene: TRBJ2-5
d_gene: TRBD2
v_gene: TRBV6-5
CDR3nt: TGTGCCAGCAGTAGACTAGCGGGGGGCGAGGAGACCCAGTACTTC
CDR3aa: CASSRLAGGEETQYF

abundance: -
j_gene: TRBJ2-1
d_gene: TRBD1
v_gene: TRBV5-6
CDR3nt: TGTGCCAGCAGCTATGGGACAGGGGTATCTTACAATGAGCAGTTCTTC
CDR3aa: CASSYGTGVSYNEQFF

abundance: -
j_gene: TRBJ1-2
d_gene: -
v_gene: TRBV30
CDR3nt: TGTGCCTGGACCCCTTCAGGGCCCTATGGCTACACCTTC
CDR3aa: CAWTPSGPYGYTF

abundance: -
j_gene: TRBJ1-1
d_gene: TRBD1
v_gene: TRBV25-1
CDR3nt: TGTGCCAGCAGTCCCCGGACAGGGCAGAACACTGAAGCTTTCTTT
CDR3aa: CASSPRTGQNTEAFF

abundance: -
j_gene: TRBJ2-5
d_gene: -
v_gene: TRBV9
CDR3nt: TGTGCCAGCAGCGTCGGGGGGCTACAAGAGACCCAGTACTTC
CDR3aa: CASSVGGLQETQYF

abundance: -
j_gene: TRBJ1-1
d_gene: -
v_gene: TRBV19
CDR3nt: TGTGCCAGTAGTAGAGCCGCAGGTGAGTCAGGGAACACTGAAGCTTTCTTT
CDR3aa: CASSRAAGESGNTEAFF